This record looks at one TCR beta chain sequence and its context. This clone has a single count. Its cognate antigen has yet to be identified. Qualities for individual bases were not recorded, and no much larger clone is one base off. Whole blood was collected in K2EDTA tubes by collaborating institutions according to the institutions' own protocols. For TCRbeta analysis, collaborators shipped samples in one of three forms: frozen whole blood, isolated PBMCs, or DNA extracted from either of those sample types. This record comes from a study of blood T cell repertoires in COVID-19 (dated by TCRdb to 2019 to 2021). Describing the broader study: Samples from collaborators originated in the United States, Italy and Spain and spanned both the acute and convalescent phases of COVID-19. The material from the prospective study consisted of cDNA or gDNA derived from T cells, B-cell-depleted T cells, or PBMCs. The dataset comprised deeply sampled blood TCRbeta repertoires from subjects exposed to, actively infected with, or recovered from COVID-19. A freely available public database, intended as a resource for researchers studying the immune response to SARS-CoV-2, is where the repertoires were released. Samples came from the ongoing ImmuneRACE study (first 160 participants) plus 1,254 subjects from 6 global collaborators. Nearly every sample came with metadata listing a de-identified subject ID, COVID-19 status, age in years and sex. Where HLA class I and class II types were available, the types were taken from metadata supplied by the sample provider, not from assay-based typing. The paper as a whole reports these results and caveats: How much clinical and demographic metadata was included differed by source and by participant, and the metadata was provided uncurated.

The CDR1 and CDR2 encoded by the germline V gene (reference sequence) are MNHNY and SVGAGI. V is pared back by 2 bases and J by 4 bases, with 11 bases lying between the germline termini. CDR3 length: 14 amino acids, cysteine to phenylalanine. Of the read, only the CDR3 DNA is kept; its 42 bases are in frame from base 1. TCRbeta CDR3 regions were amplified from genomic DNA by means of the immunoSEQ Assay, a bias-controlled multiplex PCR. Per the original workflow: Nucleated cell counts per sample were estimated from amplification of reference gene primers within the assay. Sequence reads were collapsed and filtered to measure the absolute abundance of every unique TCRbeta CDR3 rearrangement. Productive Simpson clonality was computed per sample as the square root of Simpson's diversity index over productive rearrangements. As stored in TCRdb, this immuneACCESS dataset retains in-frame rearrangements with V and J assigned. A fraction of the clones does not appear; measured against another copy, unresolved V genes explain less than half of the discrepancy, and the remainder lacks a known reason. V and J calls and clone size are those listed in that table; D and trimming were worked out from the DNA. Here the sample has about 89,000 clones; 72% occur a single time. Around 15% of the sample is taken by the ten largest.

The specimen was peripheral blood. This TCR came from a woman aged 80 or older with acute or convalescent COVID-19. The chain is made from TRBV6-6 and TRBJ1-2, with TRBD1 as a weak D call on 5 bases. The CDR3 here reads CASSYTSDSYGYTF. The DNA sequence reads TGTGCCAGCAGTTACACCAGCGACAGCTATGGCTACACCTTC.